This TCR beta chain originates from a study of CD8+CD57+ T cells in acquired aplastic anemia. Study as a whole: Sorted cells (CD4+ and CD8+) yielded DNA amounts that averaged approximately 3.2 ug.

Note on this clonotype: Antigen: not known.

Germline loops: CDR1 SGHRS, CDR2 YFSETQ. Trimming removed 0 bases from V and 0 bases from J, with 10 bases in between. This CDR3 has 17 amino acids. Study-wide results and caveats: Patients and controls were not found to differ significantly in CD8+ Simpson's diversity. Patients and controls were found to share 25 to 35 CD8+ CDR3 sequences.

The template used for profiling TCR beta VDJ and CDR3 was genomic DNA. TCRdb processed the reads anew with MiXCR; each CDR3 protein has one entry. The top ten hold approximately 1% of the sample, which has around 150,000 distinct CDR3 sequences, 35% to 55% seen once. The V gene is TRBV5-1, the J gene TRBJ2-6; perhaps TRBD1 as D (5 bases). The clonotype originates from a human donor in good health. Sequencing input: sorted CD4+, CD8+, or CD8+CD57+ T cells (not recorded which) from PBMCs. This CDR3 is CASSLGDRLSGANVLTF. CDR3 coding DNA: TGCGCCAGCAGCTTGGGAGACAGACTCTCTGGGGCCAACGTCCTGACTTTC.